One sample yielded the 17 T cell receptor beta chains listed below, sequenced in a study of vaccination effects on CD4 cells after COVID-19. Method: immunoSEQ multiplex PCR; TCRdb's copy keeps in-frame clones and lacks some. In the table there are under 55,000 clones, 75% of which are singletons. Antigen specificity for these receptors is unknown. ViraFEST expansion of antigen-specific CD4+ T cells with viral peptide pools preceded sequencing. Once cultured for 10 days, the cells underwent separation to obtain CD4+ T cells. A PCR test confirmed that the person had SARS-CoV-2 infection between March and December 2020. Here the sequenced sample was CD4+ T cells from PBMCs cultured with a peptide pool, taken before COVID-19 vaccination. These receptors all stem from a human donor who had a prior SARS-CoV-2 infection.

The rearrangement uses TRBV9 and TRBJ2-7, with no clear D. There are 15 residues in the CDR3. Germline assignment: CDR1 SGDLS and CDR2 YYNGEE. Trimming removed 0 bases at V and 0 bases at J, with 10 bases between. The CDR3 DNA reads as TGTGCCAGCAGCGTAGCTGTGGGAAGCTCCTACGAGCAGTACTTC. Protein product: CASSVAVGSSYEQYF.

The chain links TRBV2 to TRBJ2-7, with D possibly being TRBD1 (6 bases). The CDR3 totals 12 residues. Germline V gene lookup returns CDR1 SNHLY and CDR2 FYNNEI. V was cut by 4 bases and J by 5 bases, with 9 bases left in between. The CDR3 protein is CASSAQGDEQYF. CDR3 nucleotides: TGTGCCAGCAGTGCACAGGGCGACGAGCAGTACTTC.

The rearrangement joins TRBV15 to TRBJ2-5, with 9 positions matching TRBD2. This CDR3 comprises 17 residues. Germline V gene data show CDR1 as LNHNV and CDR2 as YYDKDF (reference sequence). With 0 bases clipped from V and 5 bases from J, the junction kept 10 bases outside the gene matches. Here the CDR3 DNA reads TGTGCCACCAGCAGAGATGCTTGGCGGGAGGGCGAGGAGACCCAGTACTTC. Translating it yields CATSRDAWREGEETQYF.

A single count supports this clone. The DNA of the CDR3 is TGTGCCAGCAGTTACCCTAGCGGGGGCCAAGAGACCCAGTACTTC. Its translation: CASSYPSGGQETQYF. V gene TRBV6-6 combines with J gene TRBJ2-5; 10 positions agree with TRBD2. Losses at the gene ends were 2 bases for V and 1 base for J; bases not matched to a gene: 1. The CDR3 has 15 amino acids. Germline assignment: CDR1 MNHNY and CDR2 SVGAGI (reference sequence).

This clone was detected only once. The gene calls are TRBV19 and TRBJ1-4, with a possible D match to TRBD1 (5 bases). V was trimmed by 7 bases and J by 0 bases, leaving 15 bases between them. CDR3 size: 16 residues. Per germline, CDR1 LNHDA and CDR2 SQIVND (reference sequence). The CDR3 DNA follows: TGTGCCAGTATCAGAGACAGACGCGCAACTAATGAAAAACTGTTTTTT. Translated, it gives CASIRDRRATNEKLFF.

The gene calls are TRBV4-1 and TRBJ2-1, with TRBD2 matching 10 bases. V lost 3 bases and J lost 8; bases outside the gene matches: 13. The germline V gene encodes CDR1 MGHRA and CDR2 YSYEKL. This CDR3 region has 17 residues. The CDR3, as DNA: TGCGCCAGCAGCCACCGCTCCAGCGGGGGGGCTAGGTATGAGCAGTTCTTC. Translated: CASSHRSSGGARYEQFF.

The chain is built from TRBV5-6 and TRBJ2-3; TRBD2 matches at 8 bases. Germline loops: CDR1 SGHDT, CDR2 YYEEEE. CDR3 size: 15 residues. V shed 1 base and J 0 bases; nucleotides not matched to a gene: 1. CDR3 bases: TGTGCCAGCAGCTTGCGGGGGGGCAGCACAGATACGCAGTATTTT. Amino acid sequence: CASSLRGGSTDTQYF.

The chain links TRBV7-8 to TRBJ2-2; D perhaps matches TRBD1 (6 bases). The CDR3 is 16 residues long. V lost 1 base, J lost 3 bases, and 12 bases lay in between. From germline, CDR1 is SGHVS and CDR2 FQNEAQ. CDR3 bases: TGTGCCAGCAGCTTAGTGAGGGGGACGCACACCGGGGAGCTGTTTTTT. Protein: CASSLVRGTHTGELFF.

The rearrangement uses TRBV11-3 and TRBJ2-7; TRBD2 aligns across 15 bases. Germline values: CDR1 SGHNT, CDR2 YENEEA. Losses at the gene ends were 4 bases for V and 7 bases for J; bases not matched to a gene: 5. The CDR3 extends over 15 amino acids. The CDR3: CASSSGLAGGREQYF. The CDR3 DNA sequence: TGTGCCAGCAGCTCCGGACTAGCGGGAGGGCGTGAGCAGTACTTC.

This chain uses TRBV18 with TRBJ2-5; D may be TRBD2 (5 bases). CDR3 length equals 13 residues. The ends were cut back, 3 bases at V and 4 bases at J, with 9 bases in the middle. CDR1 is KGHSH, CDR2 LQKENI, per germline. CDR3 in DNA: TGTGCCAGCTCACCTCACGCGGGAGAGACCCAGTACTTC. This codes for CASSPHAGETQYF.

The chain couples TRBV5-1 to TRBJ1-1; no reliable D call. The V end lost 0 bases, the J end lost 7 bases, and 7 bases lay between the germline ends. This CDR3 has 12 amino acids. The germline V gene encodes CDR1 SGHRS and CDR2 YFSETQ. The CDR3 loop is CASSLGSFEAFF. DNA for the CDR3: TGCGCCAGCAGCTTGGGATCTTTTGAAGCTTTCTTT.

The J gene is TRBJ2-3, the V gene TRBV2; D is unclear. This CDR3 spans 16 amino acids. The germline CDR1 and CDR2 sequences are SNHLY and FYNNEI. The V and J ends lost 7 bases and 6 bases respectively, with 23 bases between them. Written as DNA, the CDR3 is TGTGCCAGCATAAAGAACCGGGTCACATTCTCCGATACGCAGTATTTT. Amino acids: CASIKNRVTFSDTQYF.

The gene calls are TRBV28 and TRBJ1-3; D not certain. V lost 4 bases to trimming and J lost 0 bases, with 13 bases between them. CDR1 MDHEN and CDR2 SYDVKM come from the germline V gene. This CDR3 comprises 16 residues. The CDR3 sequence: CASSSIGDFSGNTIYF. In DNA form, the CDR3 reads TGTGCCAGCAGTTCTATCGGAGATTTCTCTGGAAACACCATATATTTT.

The J gene is TRBJ1-4, the V gene TRBV7-9; D call uncertain. This CDR3 has 15 amino acids. Trimming took off 1 base at V and 8 bases at J, with 14 bases between the two ends. Looked up from germline, CDR1 is SEHNR and CDR2 is FQNEAQ (reference sequence). CDR3 loop: CASSLVPGGREKLFF. CDR3 DNA: TGTGCCAGCAGCTTAGTCCCCGGAGGAAGAGAAAAACTGTTTTTT.

The chain has TRBV5-5 and TRBJ2-5; possibly TRBD1 for D (5 bases). Trimming left V 3 bases short and J 4 bases short, with 10 bases between. Germline CDR1 is SGHKS and CDR2 is YYEKEE (reference sequence). There are 13 residues in the CDR3. In nucleotides, the CDR3 is TGTGCCAGCAGCTCACCAGGGCGAGAGACCCAGTACTTC. This encodes CASSSPGRETQYF.

V usage is TRBV19 and J usage is TRBJ1-5; TRBD1 matches at 7 bases. Trimming at V came to 4 bases and at J to 1 base, leaving 10 bases not matched to a gene. CDR3 length: 17 amino acids. In germline, CDR1 is LNHDA, CDR2 SQIVND (reference sequence). The CDR3 DNA reads TGTGCCAGTAGTAAAGACACAGGGGAGGGAAGCAATCAGCCCCAGCATTTT. Its translation: CASSKDTGEGSNQPQHF.

J is TRBJ2-5 and V is TRBV7-3, with 7 bases that match TRBD2. Germline V CDR1 and CDR2: SGHTA, FQGTGA. V dropped 5 bases and J dropped 6; count of bases not matched to a gene: 12. The CDR3 sequence is 15 residues long. The CDR3 loop is CASSPTSGGMKTQYF. The CDR3 nucleotides are TGTGCCAGCAGCCCGACCTCGGGGGGTATGAAGACCCAGTACTTC.